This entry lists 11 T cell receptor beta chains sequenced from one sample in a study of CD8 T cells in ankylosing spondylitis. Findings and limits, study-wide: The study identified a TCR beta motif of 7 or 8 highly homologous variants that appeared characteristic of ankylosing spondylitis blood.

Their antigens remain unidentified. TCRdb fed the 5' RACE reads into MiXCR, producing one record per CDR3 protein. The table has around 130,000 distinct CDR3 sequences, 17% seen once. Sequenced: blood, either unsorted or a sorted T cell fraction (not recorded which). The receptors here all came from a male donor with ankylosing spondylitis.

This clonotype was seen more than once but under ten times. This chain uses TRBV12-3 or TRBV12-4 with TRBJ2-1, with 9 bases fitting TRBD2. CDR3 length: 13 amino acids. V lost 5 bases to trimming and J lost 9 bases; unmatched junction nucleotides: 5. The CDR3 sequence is CASSSGRSVEQFF. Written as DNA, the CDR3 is TGTGCCAGCAGTAGCGGGAGGTCTGTTGAGCAGTTCTTC.

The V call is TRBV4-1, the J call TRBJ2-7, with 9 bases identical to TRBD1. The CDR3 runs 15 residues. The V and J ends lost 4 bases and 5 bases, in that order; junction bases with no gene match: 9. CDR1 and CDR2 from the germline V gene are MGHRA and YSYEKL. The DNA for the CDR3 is TGCGCCAGCAGCCCTGGACAGGGGATGACCCACGAGCAGTACTTC. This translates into CASSPGQGMTHEQYF.

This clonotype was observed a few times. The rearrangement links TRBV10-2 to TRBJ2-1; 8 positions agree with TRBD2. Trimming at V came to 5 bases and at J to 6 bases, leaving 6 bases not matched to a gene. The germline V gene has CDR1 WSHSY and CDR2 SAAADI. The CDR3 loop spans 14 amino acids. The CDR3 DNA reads TGCGCCAGCAGTTATAGCGGGAACTCCAATGAGCAGTTCTTC. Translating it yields CASSYSGNSNEQFF.

Written as DNA, the CDR3 is TGTGCCAGCAGTTTACGGGCAGTCTCCTACAATGAGCAGTTCTTC. Translating gives CASSLRAVSYNEQFF. This chain connects TRBV27 to TRBJ2-1; D gene unclear. Trimming cost V 2 bases and J 0 bases, with 8 bases left between them. Germline assignment: CDR1 MNHEY and CDR2 SMNVEV (reference sequence). This CDR3 contains 15 residues.

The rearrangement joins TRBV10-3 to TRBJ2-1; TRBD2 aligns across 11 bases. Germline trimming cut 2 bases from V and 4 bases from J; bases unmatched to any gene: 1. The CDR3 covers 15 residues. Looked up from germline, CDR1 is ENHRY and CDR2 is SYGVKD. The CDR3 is CAISETSGSYNEQFF. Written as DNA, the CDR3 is TGTGCCATCAGTGAGACTAGCGGGAGTTACAATGAGCAGTTCTTC.

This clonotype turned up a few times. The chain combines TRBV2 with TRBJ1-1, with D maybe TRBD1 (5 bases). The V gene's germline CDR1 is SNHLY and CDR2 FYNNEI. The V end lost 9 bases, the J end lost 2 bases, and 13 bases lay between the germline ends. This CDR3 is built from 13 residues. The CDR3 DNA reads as TGTGCCAGTAGACAGCAAGTAAACACTGAAGCTTTCTTT. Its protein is CASRQQVNTEAFF.

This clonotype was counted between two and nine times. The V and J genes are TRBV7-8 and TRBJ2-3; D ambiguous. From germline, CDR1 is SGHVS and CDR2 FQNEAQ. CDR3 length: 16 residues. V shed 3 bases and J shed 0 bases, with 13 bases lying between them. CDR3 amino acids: CASSFRLLGSTDTQYF. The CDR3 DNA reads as TGTGCCAGCAGCTTTCGATTGCTAGGGAGCACAGATACGCAGTATTTT.

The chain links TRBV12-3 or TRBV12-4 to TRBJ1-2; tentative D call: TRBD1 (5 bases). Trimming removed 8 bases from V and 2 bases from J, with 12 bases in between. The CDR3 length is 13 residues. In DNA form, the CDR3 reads TGTGCCAGCGATTCCGGGACCAACTATGGCTACACCTTC. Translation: CASDSGTNYGYTF.

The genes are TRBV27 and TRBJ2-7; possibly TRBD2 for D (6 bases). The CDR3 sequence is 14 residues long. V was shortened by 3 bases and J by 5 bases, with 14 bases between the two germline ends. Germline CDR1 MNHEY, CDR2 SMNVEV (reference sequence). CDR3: CASSFGTPGDEQYF. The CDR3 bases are TGTGCCAGCAGTTTCGGGACTCCCGGAGACGAGCAGTACTTC.

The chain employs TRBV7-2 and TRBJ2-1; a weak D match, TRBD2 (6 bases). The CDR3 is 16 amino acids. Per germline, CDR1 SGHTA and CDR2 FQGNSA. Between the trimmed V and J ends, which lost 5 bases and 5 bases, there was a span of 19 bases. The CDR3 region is CASSHPGLLAHNEQFF. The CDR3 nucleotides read TGTGCCAGCAGCCACCCCGGTTTACTAGCCCACAATGAGCAGTTCTTC.

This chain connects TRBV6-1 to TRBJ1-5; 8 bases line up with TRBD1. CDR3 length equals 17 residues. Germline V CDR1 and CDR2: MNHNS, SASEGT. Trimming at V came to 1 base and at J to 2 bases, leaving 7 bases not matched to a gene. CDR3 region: CASSEETGQGGNQPQHF. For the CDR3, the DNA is TGTGCCAGCAGTGAAGAGACCGGACAGGGAGGCAATCAGCCCCAGCATTTT.